What follows describes a single TCR beta chain. This sample was included in a study of response to subunit inactivated influenza vaccine. The CDR3 has 15 residues. Losses at the gene ends were 10 bases for V and 2 bases for J; bases not matched to a gene: 12. Germline assignment: CDR1 MNHNS and CDR2 SASEGT. TCRdb re-derived calls from the RT-PCR reads in MiXCR, one entry per CDR3 protein. The profile shows a few hundred thousand distinct CDR3 sequences, about 15% of them singletons. The receptor's source is a man aged 45 to 65 who received an inactivated influenza vaccine. The V and J genes are TRBV6-1 and TRBJ2-3, with TRBD1 matching over 7 bases. Source: PBMCs from blood, taken approximately 12 days after vaccination. The CDR3: CATTLTGVDTDTQYF. The CDR3 nucleotides are TGTGCCACCACACTCACAGGGGTGGACACAGATACGCAGTATTTT.